The rows below give T cell receptor beta chains drawn from one sample of a study of T cells in Graves' hyperthyroidism and ophthalmopathy. MiXCR, run by TCRdb on the multiplex PCR reads, gives a single entry per CDR3 protein. The repertoire holds around 690,000 distinct CDR3 sequences, with around 16% as singletons. Specimen: blood. These receptors came from a man in his forties or fifties with Graves' hyperthyroidism. Both conserved end residues are part of each CDR3. Fields, in order: J gene, clone size, D gene, V gene, CDR3 DNA, CDR3 protein. D genes are given only for firm matches. A row's size may be missing; if present it is once, few, many or a size class.

j_call: TRBJ2-3; clone_size: few; d_call: -; v_call: TRBV30; cdr3_nt: TGTGCCTGGGGGAGCGGAGATACGCAGTATTTT; cdr3_aa: CAWGSGDTQYF
j_call: TRBJ2-1; clone_size: few; d_call: -; v_call: TRBV4-1; cdr3_nt: TGCGCCAGCAGCCATGGCAGCAACAATGAGCAGTTCTTC; cdr3_aa: CASSHGSNNEQFF
j_call: TRBJ1-5; clone_size: many; d_call: -; v_call: TRBV2; cdr3_nt: TGTGCCAGCAGTGACAGTGTTAGCAATCAGCCCCAGCATTTT; cdr3_aa: CASSDSVSNQPQHF
j_call: TRBJ2-5; clone_size: many; d_call: -; v_call: TRBV7-2; cdr3_nt: TGTGCCAGCAGCCCACAGGGAACCGACCCTCAAGAGACCCAGTACTTC; cdr3_aa: CASSPQGTDPQETQYF
j_call: TRBJ1-1; clone_size: few; d_call: -; v_call: TRBV30; cdr3_nt: TGTGCCTGGAGTCGAGGGGGATCGCACACTGAAGCTTTCTTT; cdr3_aa: CAWSRGGSHTEAFF
j_call: TRBJ2-1; clone_size: -; d_call: -; v_call: TRBV10-3; cdr3_nt: TGTGCCACGACAATAACCTCTCAAAACAATGAGCAGTTCTTC; cdr3_aa: CATTITSQNNEQFF
j_call: TRBJ2-1; clone_size: many; d_call: TRBD2; v_call: TRBV24-1; cdr3_nt: TGTGCCACCAGTGATGCAGGGAGGGGTTACAATGAGCAGTTCTTC; cdr3_aa: CATSDAGRGYNEQFF
j_call: TRBJ2-7; clone_size: many; d_call: TRBD2; v_call: TRBV7-2; cdr3_nt: TGTGCCAGCAGCCTTTTAGCGGGAGGGCCCGAGCAGTACTTC; cdr3_aa: CASSLLAGGPEQYF
j_call: TRBJ2-1; clone_size: -; d_call: -; v_call: TRBV6-1; cdr3_nt: TGTGCCAGCGGGATACTATCCTACAATGAGCAGTTCTTC; cdr3_aa: CASGILSYNEQFF
j_call: TRBJ2-1; clone_size: many; d_call: -; v_call: TRBV7-2; cdr3_nt: TGTGCCAGCAGCCTCCCAACGGGCCCATACAATGAGCAGTTCTTC; cdr3_aa: CASSLPTGPYNEQFF
j_call: TRBJ1-5; clone_size: -; d_call: -; v_call: TRBV3-1; cdr3_nt: TGTGCCAGCAGCCATCGAGGGTTCAATCAGCCCCAGCATTTT; cdr3_aa: CASSHRGFNQPQHF
j_call: TRBJ2-7; clone_size: many; d_call: -; v_call: TRBV9; cdr3_nt: TGTGCCAGCAGCACGTCAGGGCCGGGGGAGCAGTACTTC; cdr3_aa: CASSTSGPGEQYF
j_call: TRBJ2-1; clone_size: many; d_call: -; v_call: TRBV2; cdr3_nt: TGTGCCAGCAGTGGGGGGGTGGGACTGGTTTACAATGAGCAGTTCTTC; cdr3_aa: CASSGGVGLVYNEQFF
j_call: TRBJ2-1; clone_size: many; d_call: -; v_call: TRBV3-1; cdr3_nt: TGTGCCAGCAGCCAAGATCAGCTTAATGAGCAGTTCTTC; cdr3_aa: CASSQDQLNEQFF
j_call: TRBJ2-1; clone_size: few; d_call: -; v_call: TRBV5-1; cdr3_nt: TGCGCCAGCACACTGGGGGAGAGCTCCTACAATGAGCAGTTCTTC; cdr3_aa: CASTLGESSYNEQFF
j_call: TRBJ2-1; clone_size: many; d_call: -; v_call: TRBV10-3; cdr3_nt: TGTGCCATCGGGACACCCTACAATGAGCAGTTCTTC; cdr3_aa: CAIGTPYNEQFF
j_call: TRBJ1-3; clone_size: few; d_call: -; v_call: TRBV6-1; cdr3_nt: TGTGCCAGCAGCGGGGGGGCAGGCGGAAACACCATATATTTT; cdr3_aa: CASSGGAGGNTIYF
j_call: TRBJ2-2; clone_size: few; d_call: TRBD2; v_call: TRBV30; cdr3_nt: TGTGCCTGGAGGGTCGGGGGGGTGAGCACCGGGGAGCTGTTTTTT; cdr3_aa: CAWRVGGVSTGELFF
j_call: TRBJ1-2; clone_size: few; d_call: -; v_call: TRBV15; cdr3_nt: TGTGCCACCAGCAGAGAATTAGAACGTGGCTACACCTTC; cdr3_aa: CATSRELERGYTF
j_call: TRBJ2-4; clone_size: -; d_call: -; v_call: TRBV18; cdr3_nt: TGTGCCAGCTCACAAGTCTTGCAGCTAGCCAAAAACATTCAGTACTTC; cdr3_aa: CASSQVLQLAKNIQYF
j_call: TRBJ2-2; clone_size: -; d_call: TRBD2; v_call: TRBV11-2; cdr3_nt: TGTGCCAGCAGCCGCAGAGCAACCCTAGCGGCGAACACCGGGGAGCTGTTTTTT; cdr3_aa: CASSRRATLAANTGELFF
j_call: TRBJ1-6; clone_size: many; d_call: TRBD1; v_call: TRBV2; cdr3_nt: TGTGCCAGCAGCCCGCGACAGGGAGGTTCACCCCTCCACTTT; cdr3_aa: CASSPRQGGSPLHF
j_call: TRBJ2-3; clone_size: -; d_call: -; v_call: TRBV5-1; cdr3_nt: TGTGCCAGCAGCCCTTCCGGGACCCCTGCGGATACGCAGTATTTT; cdr3_aa: CASSPSGTPADTQYF
j_call: TRBJ1-4; clone_size: -; d_call: TRBD1; v_call: TRBV28; cdr3_nt: TGTGCCAGCAGTACCGACAGGGGCCCTGATGAAAAACTGTTTTTT; cdr3_aa: CASSTDRGPDEKLFF
j_call: TRBJ1-2; clone_size: many; d_call: -; v_call: TRBV5-5; cdr3_nt: TGTGCCAGCAAAATATTTTCGGCGGATAACTATGGCTACACCTTC; cdr3_aa: CASKIFSADNYGYTF
j_call: TRBJ2-1; clone_size: many; d_call: TRBD2; v_call: TRBV25-1; cdr3_nt: TGTGCCAGCACTAGGAGGGTTTGCGGGAGGGCGACCTACAATGAGCAGTTCTTC; cdr3_aa: CASTRRVCGRATYNEQFF
j_call: TRBJ1-6; clone_size: few; d_call: -; v_call: TRBV28; cdr3_nt: TGTGCCAGCAGAGAGGACAGCTCCTATTCACCCCTCCACTTT; cdr3_aa: CASREDSSYSPLHF
j_call: TRBJ2-7; clone_size: many; d_call: TRBD2; v_call: TRBV11-2; cdr3_nt: TGTGCCAGCAGCTTAGTGGCTAGCGGAGTTTACGAGCAGTACTTC; cdr3_aa: CASSLVASGVYEQYF
j_call: TRBJ1-6; clone_size: many; d_call: -; v_call: TRBV28; cdr3_nt: TGTGCCTCCGGTGGTGTAGAATCACCCCTCCACTTT; cdr3_aa: CASGGVESPLHF
j_call: TRBJ1-1; clone_size: -; d_call: TRBD1; v_call: TRBV2; cdr3_nt: TGTGCCAGCAGCTTCGACCTCGGGACAGACCAAATGAACACTGAAGCTTTCTTT; cdr3_aa: CASSFDLGTDQMNTEAFF
j_call: TRBJ1-1; clone_size: few; d_call: -; v_call: TRBV6-1; cdr3_nt: TGTGCCAGCAGTGAAGCGATGGGGGGGCGGACTGAAGCTTTCTTT; cdr3_aa: CASSEAMGGRTEAFF
j_call: TRBJ2-3; clone_size: -; d_call: -; v_call: TRBV20-1; cdr3_nt: TGCAGTGCTAGAGATCAGGGAAGATCTAGCACAGATACGCAGTATTTT; cdr3_aa: CSARDQGRSSTDTQYF
j_call: TRBJ2-2; clone_size: few; d_call: -; v_call: TRBV5-1; cdr3_nt: TGCGCCAGCAGCTACCTCCAGGGGTCGAACACCGGGGAGCTGTTTTTT; cdr3_aa: CASSYLQGSNTGELFF
j_call: TRBJ2-5; clone_size: few; d_call: TRBD1; v_call: TRBV12-3/TRBV12-4; cdr3_nt: TGTGCCAGCAGAATATTGGACAGGGACCAAGAGACCCAGTACTTC; cdr3_aa: CASRILDRDQETQYF
j_call: TRBJ2-2; clone_size: many; d_call: -; v_call: TRBV12-3/TRBV12-4; cdr3_nt: TGTGCCAGCAGTTTTTTAACTTCCTTGAACACCGGGGAGCTGTTTTTT; cdr3_aa: CASSFLTSLNTGELFF
j_call: TRBJ2-1; clone_size: few; d_call: TRBD2; v_call: TRBV9; cdr3_nt: TGTGCCAGCAGCGTGATAGCGGGAGGGCCCCTCAATGAGCAGTTCTTC; cdr3_aa: CASSVIAGGPLNEQFF
j_call: TRBJ1-1; clone_size: many; d_call: -; v_call: TRBV29-1; cdr3_nt: TGCAGCGTTACCCCGGGGGGCACTGAAGCTTTCTTT; cdr3_aa: CSVTPGGTEAFF
j_call: TRBJ2-7; clone_size: few; d_call: -; v_call: TRBV10-3; cdr3_nt: TGTGCCATCAGTGAGTCGAGGTCTAGCGCATCCTACGAGCAGTACTTC; cdr3_aa: CAISESRSSASYEQYF
j_call: TRBJ2-3; clone_size: many; d_call: TRBD2; v_call: TRBV7-6; cdr3_nt: TGTGCCAGCAGCCCTCGACTAGCGGTTGGCACAGATACGCAGTATTTT; cdr3_aa: CASSPRLAVGTDTQYF
j_call: TRBJ2-7; clone_size: -; d_call: -; v_call: TRBV6-1; cdr3_nt: TGTGCCAGCAGAGGACAGTTTAGCTCCTACGAGCAGTACTTC; cdr3_aa: CASRGQFSSYEQYF
j_call: TRBJ2-7; clone_size: few; d_call: TRBD2; v_call: TRBV5-5; cdr3_nt: TGTGCCAGCAGCAGGACTAGCGGGCAGTCCTACGAGCAGTACTTC; cdr3_aa: CASSRTSGQSYEQYF
j_call: TRBJ1-2; clone_size: many; d_call: -; v_call: TRBV12-3/TRBV12-4; cdr3_nt: TGTGCCAGCAGTTTGGACTCGTTGTATGGCTACACCTTC; cdr3_aa: CASSLDSLYGYTF
j_call: TRBJ2-5; clone_size: -; d_call: TRBD1; v_call: TRBV14; cdr3_nt: TGTGCCAGCAGCCAACAACAGGGGTGGGAGACCCAGTACTTC; cdr3_aa: CASSQQQGWETQYF
j_call: TRBJ2-1; clone_size: few; d_call: TRBD1; v_call: TRBV5-1; cdr3_nt: TGCGCCAGCAGCCGCGTCCAGGGGGTTGAGCAGTTCTTC; cdr3_aa: CASSRVQGVEQFF
j_call: TRBJ1-2; clone_size: -; d_call: TRBD1; v_call: TRBV29-1; cdr3_nt: TGCAGCGTTTCCACAGGGGACTATGGCTACACCTTC; cdr3_aa: CSVSTGDYGYTF